The T cell receptor beta chain described here comes from a study of breast tumors, draining lymph nodes, adjacent tissues. Findings and limits, study-wide: Findings are consistent with lymph node origin and intratumoral expansion of most tumor T cells. Compared with lymph nodes, tumors were less diverse; compared with nontumor tissue, more. That most tumor T cells come from lymph nodes remained unproven. Compared with basal-like, luminal-like tumors shared significantly more repertoire with nontumor tissue.

One entry per CDR3 protein results from TCRdb running MiXCR on the multiplex PCR reads. The sample lists 200,000 or so distinct CDR3 sequences; approximately 31% were seen once. Concerning this clonotype: Its antigen is still unknown. A much larger clone lies a single base off, so this may be a read error.

V shed 0 bases, J shed 6 bases, and the junction held 15 bases outside the gene matches. Germline loops: CDR1 SGHRS, CDR2 YFSETQ. The CDR3 sequence is 17 residues long. Breast cancer patients provided tissue from their axillary draining lymph nodes. The chain carries TRBV5-1 and TRBJ2-7; 7 nucleotides match TRBD2. The clonotype originates from a female donor with breast cancer. Some clones in this sample may be carry-over from other donors' samples. What was sequenced was axillary lymph node tissue. The CDR3 loop is CASSLAVGGGAAGEQYF. DNA for the CDR3: TGCGCCAGCAGCTTGGCCGTGGGGGGAGGGGCTGCGGGCGAGCAGTACTTC.